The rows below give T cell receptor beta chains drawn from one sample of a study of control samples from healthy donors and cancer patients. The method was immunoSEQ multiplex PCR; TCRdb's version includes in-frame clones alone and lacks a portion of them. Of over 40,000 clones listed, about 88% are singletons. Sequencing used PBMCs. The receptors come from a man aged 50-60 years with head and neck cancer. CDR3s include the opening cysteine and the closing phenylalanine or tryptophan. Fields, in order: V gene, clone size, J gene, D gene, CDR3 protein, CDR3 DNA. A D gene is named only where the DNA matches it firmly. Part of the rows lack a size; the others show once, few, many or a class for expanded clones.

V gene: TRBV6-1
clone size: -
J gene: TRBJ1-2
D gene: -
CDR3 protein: CASSEARGGYTF
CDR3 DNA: TGTGCCAGCAGTGAAGCGAGGGGTGGCTACACCTTC

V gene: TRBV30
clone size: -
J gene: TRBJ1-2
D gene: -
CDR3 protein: CAWSDSDLDCTF
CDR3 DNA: TGTGCCTGGAGTGACAGCGACCTGGATTGCACCTTC

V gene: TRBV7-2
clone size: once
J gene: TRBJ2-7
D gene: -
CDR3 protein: CASSPGTRTYEQYF
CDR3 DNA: TGTGCCAGCAGCCCGGGGACCCGGACCTACGAGCAGTACTTC

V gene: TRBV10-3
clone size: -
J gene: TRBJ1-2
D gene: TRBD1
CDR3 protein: CAISEPSGQGAYGYTF
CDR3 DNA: TGTGCCATCAGTGAGCCGTCGGGACAGGGGGCGTATGGCTACACCTTC

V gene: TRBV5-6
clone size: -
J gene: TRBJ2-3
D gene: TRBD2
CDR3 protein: CASSWLRGGTDTQYF
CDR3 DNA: TGTGCCAGCAGCTGGTTACGGGGGGGCACAGATACGCAGTATTTT

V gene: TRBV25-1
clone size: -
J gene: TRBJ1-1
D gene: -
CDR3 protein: CASSDPNTEAFF
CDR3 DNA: TGTGCCAGCAGTGACCCGAACACTGAAGCTTTCTTT

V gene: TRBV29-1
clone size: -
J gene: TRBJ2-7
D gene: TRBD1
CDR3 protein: CSVRGQGRDEQYF
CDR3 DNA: TGCAGCGTAAGAGGACAGGGGAGAGACGAGCAGTACTTC

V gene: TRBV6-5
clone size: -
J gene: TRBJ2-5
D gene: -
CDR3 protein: CASSYSLAPARPQYF
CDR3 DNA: TGTGCCAGCAGTTACTCTCTAGCACCCGCGCGGCCCCAGTACTTC

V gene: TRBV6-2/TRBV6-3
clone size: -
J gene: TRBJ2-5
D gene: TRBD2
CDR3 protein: CASSYTSGGQETQYF
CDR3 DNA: TGTGCCAGCAGTTATACTAGCGGGGGTCAAGAGACCCAGTACTTC

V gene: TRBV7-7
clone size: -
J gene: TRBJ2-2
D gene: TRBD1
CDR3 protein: CASSPGQGASGELFF
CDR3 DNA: TGTGCTAGCAGCCCGGGACAGGGGGCCTCCGGGGAGCTGTTTTTT

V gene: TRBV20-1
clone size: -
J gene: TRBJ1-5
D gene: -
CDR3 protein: CSAGQPQHF
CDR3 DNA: TGCAGTGCGGGCCAGCCCCAGCATTTT

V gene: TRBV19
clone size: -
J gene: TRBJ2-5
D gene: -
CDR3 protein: CASSIDLGRETQYF
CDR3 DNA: TGTGCCAGTAGTATAGATCTCGGAAGAGAGACCCAGTACTTC

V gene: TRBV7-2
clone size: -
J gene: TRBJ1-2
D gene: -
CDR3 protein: CASSLTRDADGYTF
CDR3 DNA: TGTGCCAGCAGCCTAACCCGGGATGCCGATGGCTACACCTTC

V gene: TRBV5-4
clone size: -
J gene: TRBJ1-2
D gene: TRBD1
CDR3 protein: CASSNGQALNYGYTF
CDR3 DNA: TGTGCCAGCAGTAACGGACAGGCGCTTAACTATGGCTACACCTTC

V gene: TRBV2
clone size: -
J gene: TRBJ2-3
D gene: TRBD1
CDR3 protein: CASRRRQGSDTQYF
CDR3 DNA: TGTGCCAGCCGGCGGAGACAGGGCTCAGATACGCAGTATTTT

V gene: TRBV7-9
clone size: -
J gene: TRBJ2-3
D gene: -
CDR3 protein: CASSSGGLGADTQYF
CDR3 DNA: TGTGCCAGCAGCTCAGGGGGACTGGGGGCAGATACGCAGTATTTT

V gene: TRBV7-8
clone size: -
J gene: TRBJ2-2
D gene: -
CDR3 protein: CASSLGYRANRNTGELFF
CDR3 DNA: TGTGCCAGCAGCTTAGGTTATCGGGCTAATCGGAACACCGGGGAGCTGTTTTTT

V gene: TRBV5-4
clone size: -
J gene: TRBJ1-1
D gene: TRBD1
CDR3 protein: CASRGGGQGAYNEAFF
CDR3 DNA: TGTGCCAGCAGGGGGGGAGGACAGGGGGCGTATAACGAAGCTTTCTTT

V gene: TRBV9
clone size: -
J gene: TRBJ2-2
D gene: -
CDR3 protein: CASSVVPGGELFF
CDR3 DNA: TGTGCCAGCAGCGTCGTCCCGGGGGGGGAGCTGTTTTTT

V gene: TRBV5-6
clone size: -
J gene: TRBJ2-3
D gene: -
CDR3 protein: CASSLEYLYRGPDTQYF
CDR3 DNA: TGTGCCAGCAGCTTGGAATATTTGTATCGGGGGCCAGATACGCAGTATTTT

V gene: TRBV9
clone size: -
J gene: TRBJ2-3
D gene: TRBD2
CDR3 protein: CASSETSGSPDTQYF
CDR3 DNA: TGTGCCAGCAGCGAGACTAGCGGGAGCCCAGATACGCAGTATTTT

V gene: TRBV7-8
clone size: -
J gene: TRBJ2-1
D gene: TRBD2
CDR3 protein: CASSLGLAGLTNYNEQFF
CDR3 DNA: TGTGCCAGCAGCCTGGGGCTAGCGGGCCTTACAAACTACAATGAGCAGTTCTTC

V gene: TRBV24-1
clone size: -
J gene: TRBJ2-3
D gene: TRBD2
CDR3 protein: CATSDASGGAVDTQYF
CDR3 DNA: TGTGCCACCAGTGATGCTAGCGGGGGGGCCGTGGATACGCAGTATTTT

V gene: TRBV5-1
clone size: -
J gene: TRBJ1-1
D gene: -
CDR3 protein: CASRLGAPNTEAFF
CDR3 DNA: TGCGCCAGCAGATTGGGGGCCCCGAACACTGAAGCTTTCTTT

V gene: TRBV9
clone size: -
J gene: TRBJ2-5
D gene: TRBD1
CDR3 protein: CASSPPRATGAGETQYF
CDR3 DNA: TGTGCCAGCAGCCCCCCCCGCGCGACAGGGGCGGGGGAGACCCAGTACTTC

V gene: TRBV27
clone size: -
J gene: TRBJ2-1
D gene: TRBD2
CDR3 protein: CASSLWGSGSFSYNEQFF
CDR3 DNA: TGTGCCAGCAGTTTATGGGGTAGCGGGAGTTTCTCCTACAATGAGCAGTTCTTC

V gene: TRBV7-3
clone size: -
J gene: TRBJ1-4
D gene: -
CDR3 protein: CASSLVGGSNEKLFF
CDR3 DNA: TGTGCCAGCAGCTTAGTGGGGGGATCGAATGAAAAACTGTTTTTT

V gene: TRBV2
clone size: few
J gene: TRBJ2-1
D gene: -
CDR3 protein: CASSRANEQFF
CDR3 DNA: TGTGCCAGCTCGCGGGCCAATGAGCAGTTCTTC

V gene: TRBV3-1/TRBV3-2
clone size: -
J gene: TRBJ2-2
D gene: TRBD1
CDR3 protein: CASSLQRLQGATGELFF
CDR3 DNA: TGTGCCAGCAGCCTCCAGAGGCTTCAGGGGGCGACCGGGGAGCTGTTTTTT

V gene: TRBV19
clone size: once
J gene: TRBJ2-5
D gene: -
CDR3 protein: CASSIISGEQETQYF
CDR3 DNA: TGTGCCAGTAGTATCATTTCCGGGGAACAAGAGACCCAGTACTTC

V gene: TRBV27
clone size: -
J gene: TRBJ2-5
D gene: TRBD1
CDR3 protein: CASGHQGAETQYF
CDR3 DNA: TGTGCCAGCGGACATCAGGGGGCCGAGACCCAGTACTTC

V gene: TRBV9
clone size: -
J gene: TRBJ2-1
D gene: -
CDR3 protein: CASSVGDVLNEQFF
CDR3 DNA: TGTGCCAGCAGCGTAGGAGACGTCCTGAATGAGCAGTTCTTC

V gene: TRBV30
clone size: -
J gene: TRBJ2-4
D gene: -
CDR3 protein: CAWKTEANIQYF
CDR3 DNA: TGTGCCTGGAAAACGGAAGCAAACATTCAGTACTTC

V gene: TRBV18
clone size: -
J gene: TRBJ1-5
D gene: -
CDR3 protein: CASSPRQDNQPQHF
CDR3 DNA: TGTGCCAGCTCACCGAGACAAGACAATCAGCCCCAGCATTTT

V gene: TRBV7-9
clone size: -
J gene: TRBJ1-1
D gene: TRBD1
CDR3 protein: CASSLAQGVSVPPKAFF
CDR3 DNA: TGTGCCAGCAGCTTAGCGCAGGGGGTGTCCGTTCCTCCAAAAGCTTTCTTT

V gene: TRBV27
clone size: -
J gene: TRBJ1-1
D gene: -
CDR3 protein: CASGPGRLEAFF
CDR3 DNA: TGTGCCAGCGGCCCGGGGCGCCTCGAAGCTTTCTTT

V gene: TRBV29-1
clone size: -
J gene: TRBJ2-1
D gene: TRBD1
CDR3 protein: CSVEKGQGYNEQFF
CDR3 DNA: TGCAGCGTTGAAAAGGGACAGGGCTACAATGAGCAGTTCTTC

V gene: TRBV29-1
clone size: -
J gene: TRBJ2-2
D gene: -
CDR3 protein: CSTPGDTGELFF
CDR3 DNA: TGCAGCACTCCGGGGGACACCGGGGAGCTGTTTTTT

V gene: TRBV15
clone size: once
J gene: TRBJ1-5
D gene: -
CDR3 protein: CATSRDGGYQPQHF
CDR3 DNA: TGTGCCACCAGCAGAGATGGAGGGTACCAGCCCCAGCATTTT

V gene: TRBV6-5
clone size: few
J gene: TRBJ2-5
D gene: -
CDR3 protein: CASSLLPPDKSTQYF
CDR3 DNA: TGTGCCAGCAGTCTTTTGCCACCTGATAAATCGACCCAGTACTTC

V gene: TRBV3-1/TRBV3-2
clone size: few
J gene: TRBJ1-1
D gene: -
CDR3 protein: CASSQLGQNTEAFF
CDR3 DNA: TGTGCCAGCAGCCAATTAGGACAGAACACTGAAGCTTTCTTT

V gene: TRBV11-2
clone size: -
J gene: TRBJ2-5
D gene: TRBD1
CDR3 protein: CASSPGTGGETQYF
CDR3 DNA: TGTGCCAGCAGCCCCGGGACAGGGGGCGAGACCCAGTACTTC